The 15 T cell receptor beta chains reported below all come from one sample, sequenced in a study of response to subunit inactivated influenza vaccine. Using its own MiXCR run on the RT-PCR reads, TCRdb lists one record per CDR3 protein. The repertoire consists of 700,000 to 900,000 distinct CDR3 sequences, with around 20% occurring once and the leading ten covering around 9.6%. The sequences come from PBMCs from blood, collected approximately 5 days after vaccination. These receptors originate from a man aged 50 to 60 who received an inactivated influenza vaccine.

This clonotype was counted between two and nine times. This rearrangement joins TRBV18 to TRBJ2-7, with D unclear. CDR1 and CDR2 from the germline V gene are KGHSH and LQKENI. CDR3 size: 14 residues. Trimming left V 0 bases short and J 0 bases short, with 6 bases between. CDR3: CASSPPFGSYEQYF. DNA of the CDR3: TGTGCCAGCTCACCACCCTTCGGCTCCTACGAGCAGTACTTC.

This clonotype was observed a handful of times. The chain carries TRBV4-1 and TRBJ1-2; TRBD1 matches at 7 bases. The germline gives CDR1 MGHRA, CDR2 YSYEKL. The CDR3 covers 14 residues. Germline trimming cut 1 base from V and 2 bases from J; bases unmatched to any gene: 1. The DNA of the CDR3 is TGCGCCAGCAGCCAAGTCAGGGGGAACTATGGCTACACCTTC. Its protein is CASSQVRGNYGYTF.

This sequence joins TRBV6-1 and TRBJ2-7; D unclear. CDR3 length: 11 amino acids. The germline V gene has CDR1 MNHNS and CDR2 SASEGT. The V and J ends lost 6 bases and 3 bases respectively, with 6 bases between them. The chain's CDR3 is CASRMIYEQYF. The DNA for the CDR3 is TGTGCCAGCAGAATGATCTACGAGCAGTACTTC.

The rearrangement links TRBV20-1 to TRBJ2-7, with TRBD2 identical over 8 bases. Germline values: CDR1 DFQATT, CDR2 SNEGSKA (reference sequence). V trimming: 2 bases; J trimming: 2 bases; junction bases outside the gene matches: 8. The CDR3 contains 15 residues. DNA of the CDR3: TGCAGTGCTAGAAAAATAGCGGGGCTCCCCTACGAGCAGTACTTC. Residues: CSARKIAGLPYEQYF.

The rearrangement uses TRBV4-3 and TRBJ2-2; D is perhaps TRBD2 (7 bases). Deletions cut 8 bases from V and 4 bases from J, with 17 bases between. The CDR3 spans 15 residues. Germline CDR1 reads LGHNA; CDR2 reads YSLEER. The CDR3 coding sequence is TGCGCCAGCCGAAAGGGGGGGGCGGTCACCGGGGAGCTGTTTTTT. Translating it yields CASRKGGAVTGELFF.

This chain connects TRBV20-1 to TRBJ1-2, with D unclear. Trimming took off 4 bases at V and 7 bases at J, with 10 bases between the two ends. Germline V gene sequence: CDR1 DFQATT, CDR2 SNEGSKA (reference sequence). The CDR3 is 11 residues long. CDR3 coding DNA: TGCAGTGCTACGGACGGAGCTGGCTACACCTTC. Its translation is CSATDGAGYTF.

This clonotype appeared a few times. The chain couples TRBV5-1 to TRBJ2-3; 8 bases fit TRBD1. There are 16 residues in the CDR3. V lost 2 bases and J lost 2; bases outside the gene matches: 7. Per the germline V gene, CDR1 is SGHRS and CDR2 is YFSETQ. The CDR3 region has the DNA TGCGCCAGCAGCTTAATCCCGGGACAGGCCACAGATACGCAGTATTTT. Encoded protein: CASSLIPGQATDTQYF.

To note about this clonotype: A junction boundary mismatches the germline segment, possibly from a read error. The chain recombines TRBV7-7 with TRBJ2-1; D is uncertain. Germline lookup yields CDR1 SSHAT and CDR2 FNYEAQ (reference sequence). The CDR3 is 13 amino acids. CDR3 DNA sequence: TGTGCTAGCAGCAAGGGCCCCGGAAATGAGCAGTTCTTC. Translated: CASSKGPGNEQFF.

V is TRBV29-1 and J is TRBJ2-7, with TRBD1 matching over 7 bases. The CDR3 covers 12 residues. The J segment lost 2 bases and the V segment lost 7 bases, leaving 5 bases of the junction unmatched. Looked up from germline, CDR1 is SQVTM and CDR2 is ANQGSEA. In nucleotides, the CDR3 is TGCAGCGCGATGGGACAGACCTACGAGCAGTACTTC. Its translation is CSAMGQTYEQYF.

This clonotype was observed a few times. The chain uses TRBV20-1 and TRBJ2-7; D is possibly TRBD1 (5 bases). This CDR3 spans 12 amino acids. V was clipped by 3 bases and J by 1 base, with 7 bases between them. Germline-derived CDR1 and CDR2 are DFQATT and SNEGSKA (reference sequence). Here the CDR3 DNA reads TGCAGTGCTAGCAGACAGTCCTACGAGCAGTACTTC. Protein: CSASRQSYEQYF.

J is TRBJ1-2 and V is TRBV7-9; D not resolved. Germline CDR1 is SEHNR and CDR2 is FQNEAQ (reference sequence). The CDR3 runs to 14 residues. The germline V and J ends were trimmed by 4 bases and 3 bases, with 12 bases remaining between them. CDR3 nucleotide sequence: TGTGCCAGCAGCTCGGAAGTAGCCGACTATGGCTACACCTTC. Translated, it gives CASSSEVADYGYTF. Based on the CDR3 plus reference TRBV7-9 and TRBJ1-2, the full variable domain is DTGVSQNPRHKITKRGQNVTFRCDPISEHNRLYWYRQTLGQGPEFLTYFQNEAQLEKSRLLSDRFSAERPKGSFSTLEIQRTEQGDSAMYLCASSSEVADYGYTFGSGTRLTVV.

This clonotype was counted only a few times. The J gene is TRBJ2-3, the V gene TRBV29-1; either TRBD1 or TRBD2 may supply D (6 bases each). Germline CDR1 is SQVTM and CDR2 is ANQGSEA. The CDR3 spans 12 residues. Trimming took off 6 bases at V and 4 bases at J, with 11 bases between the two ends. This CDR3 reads CSVGGIPDTQYF. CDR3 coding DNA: TGCAGCGTAGGGGGGATTCCAGATACGCAGTATTTT.

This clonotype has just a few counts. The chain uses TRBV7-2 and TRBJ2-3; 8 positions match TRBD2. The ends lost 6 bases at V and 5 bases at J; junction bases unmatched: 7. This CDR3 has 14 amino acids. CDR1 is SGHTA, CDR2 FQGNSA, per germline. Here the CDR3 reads CASRALAALDTQYF. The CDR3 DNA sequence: TGTGCCAGCAGGGCACTAGCGGCACTAGATACGCAGTATTTT.

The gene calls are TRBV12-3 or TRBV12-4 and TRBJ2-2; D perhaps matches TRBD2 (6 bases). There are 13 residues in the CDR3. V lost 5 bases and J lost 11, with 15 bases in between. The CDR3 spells CASSLGLPRELFF. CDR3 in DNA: TGTGCCAGCAGTCTTGGACTACCGCGAGAGCTGTTTTTT.

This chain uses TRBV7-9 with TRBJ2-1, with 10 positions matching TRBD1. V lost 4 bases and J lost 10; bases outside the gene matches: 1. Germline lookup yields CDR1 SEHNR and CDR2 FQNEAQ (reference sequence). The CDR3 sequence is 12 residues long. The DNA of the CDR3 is TGTGCCAGCAGCTCGACAGGGGGCGAGCAGTTCTTC. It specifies CASSSTGGEQFF. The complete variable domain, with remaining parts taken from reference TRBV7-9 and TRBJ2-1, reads DTGVSQNPRHKITKRGQNVTFRCDPISEHNRLYWYRQTLGQGPEFLTYFQNEAQLEKSRLLSDRFSAERPKGSFSTLEIQRTEQGDSAMYLCASSSTGGEQFFGPGTRLTVL.